This TCR beta chain originates from a study of OX40 agonist ivuxolimab in advanced cancers. This table comes from immunoSEQ multiplex PCR, and its TCRdb copy is limited to in-frame clones, with some not included. The data contain about 35,000 clones, less than 85% of them singletons. V lost 2 bases to trimming and J lost 3 bases, with 20 bases between them. This CDR3 is 17 amino acids long. CDR1 SGHTA and CDR2 FQGTGA come from the germline V gene. This chain connects TRBV7-3 to TRBJ2-7; a possible D gene is TRBD1 (6 bases). The sequence came from an adult with an advanced solid tumor such as melanoma, head and neck, liver or kidney cancer. The sample in question was CD4+ or CD8+ T cells sorted from blood, obtained in a trial of the OX40 agonist ivuxolimab. DNA for the CDR3: TGTGCCAGCAGCTTAGGGGGCCAGGGTGGGCCCCTCTACGAGCAGTACGTC. This gives the protein CASSLGGQGGPLYEQYV.